A single sample gave rise to the 4 T cell receptor beta chains below, sequenced in a study of blood T cell repertoires in COVID-19. The table came from immunoSEQ multiplex PCR; TCRdb's copy has only in-frame clones and leaves some out. The sample has about 100,000 clones; around 85% are singletons. Sample: peripheral blood. The receptors derive from a man aged 45-65 years with active or convalescent COVID-19.

The chain carries TRBV7-2 and TRBJ2-1, with D uncertain. V lost 2 bases to trimming and J lost 1 base, with 12 bases between them. This CDR3 has 16 residues. The germline gives CDR1 SGHTA, CDR2 FQGNSA. In DNA form, the CDR3 reads TGTGCCAGCAGCTTAAACTCCATGCTATCCTACAATGAGCAGTTCTTC. It translates to CASSLNSMLSYNEQFF. Full variable domain (missing parts from reference TRBV7-2 and TRBJ2-1): GAGVSQSPSNKVTEKGKDVELRCDPISGHTALYWYRQSLGQGLEFLIYFQGNSAPDKSGLPSDRFSAERTGGSVSTLTIQRTQQEDSAVYLCASSLNSMLSYNEQFFGPGTRLTVL.

This chain links TRBV14 with TRBJ2-7; 14 bases map to TRBD2. The CDR3 length is 18 residues. Germline CDR1 reads SGHDN; CDR2 reads FVKESK. V was pared by 2 bases and J by 5 bases, with 11 bases of the junction left unmatched. CDR3 bases: TGTGCCAGCAGCCAAACAGTCAGGCTGGGACTAGCGGGAGACGAGCAGTACTTC. Translation gives CASSQTVRLGLAGDEQYF.

The CDR3 sequence: CASSYYAEVAFF. The CDR3 region has the DNA TGTGCCAGCAGTTACTACGCCGAGGTGGCTTTCTTT. This chain links TRBV6-6 with TRBJ1-1, with no clear D. With 1 base removed from V and 11 bases from J, the gap between germline ends came to 11 bases. The germline V gene has CDR1 MNHNY and CDR2 SVGAGI (reference sequence). This CDR3 comprises 12 residues.

CDR3: CATSERQNYNEQFF. The CDR3 region has the DNA TGTGCCACCAGTGAACGACAGAATTACAATGAGCAGTTCTTC. The genes are TRBV24-1 and TRBJ2-1; possible D gene TRBD1, 5 bases. The CDR3 sequence is 14 residues long. V was cut by 4 bases and J by 4 bases, with 10 bases left in between. CDR1 and CDR2 (germline): KGHDR, SFDVKD.